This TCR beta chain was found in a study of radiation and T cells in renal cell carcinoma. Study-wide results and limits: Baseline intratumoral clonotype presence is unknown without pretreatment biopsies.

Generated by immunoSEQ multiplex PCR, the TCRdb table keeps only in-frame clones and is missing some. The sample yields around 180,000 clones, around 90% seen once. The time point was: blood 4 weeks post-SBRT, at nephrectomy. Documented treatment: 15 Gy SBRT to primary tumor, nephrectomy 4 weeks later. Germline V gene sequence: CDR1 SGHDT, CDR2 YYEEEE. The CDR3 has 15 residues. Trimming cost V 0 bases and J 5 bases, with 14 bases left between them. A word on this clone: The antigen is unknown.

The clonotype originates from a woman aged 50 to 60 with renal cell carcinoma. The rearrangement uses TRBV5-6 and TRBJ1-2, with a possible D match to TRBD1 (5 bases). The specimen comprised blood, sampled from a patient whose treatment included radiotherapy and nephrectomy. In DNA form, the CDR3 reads TGTGCCAGCAGCTTGGTGCAGGTTAGGGGATATGGCTACACCTTC. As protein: CASSLVQVRGYGYTF.